Below, 24 T cell receptor beta chains from the same sample are listed, as sequenced in a study of OX40 agonist ivuxolimab in advanced cancers. Receptor libraries were prepared by the immunoSEQ multiplex PCR assay. Imported from immuneACCESS, the table was reduced by TCRdb to in-frame sequences with V and J called. These copies leave out some clones; in studies compared against another copy, an unresolved V gene accounts for under half, and the cause of the remainder is not known. This sample has 95,000 to 150,000 clones in its table, and around 92% of those were observed once. The ten largest make up 0.7% to 0.85% of the sample. The input for sequencing was CD4+ or CD8+ T cells sorted from blood, taken in a trial of the OX40 agonist ivuxolimab. All receptors come from an adult with an advanced solid tumor such as melanoma, head and neck, liver or kidney cancer.

The V call is TRBV7-2, the J call TRBJ2-3; D unclear. Germline V gene data show CDR1 as SGHTA and CDR2 as FQGNSA. This CDR3 has 12 amino acids. V shed 5 bases and J shed 3 bases, with 6 bases lying between them. DNA of the CDR3: TGTGCCAGCAGCGCGCAAACAGATACGCAGTATTTT. Protein sequence: CASSAQTDTQYF.

The chain links TRBV28 to TRBJ2-1, with 10 nucleotides matching TRBD1. The V and J ends lost 4 bases and 9 bases, in that order; junction bases with no gene match: 12. Per the germline V gene, CDR1 is MDHEN and CDR2 is SYDVKM. CDR3 length: 16 residues. For the CDR3, the DNA is TGTGCCAGCAGTTCATTCCGGGACAGGGGCTTGGGTGAGCAGTTCTTC. Its translation is CASSSFRDRGLGEQFF. The complete variable domain, with remaining parts taken from reference TRBV28 and TRBJ2-1, reads DVKVTQSSRYLVKRTGEKVFLECVQDMDHENMFWYRQDPGLGLRLIYFSYDVKMKEKGDIPEGYSVSREKKERFSLILESASTNQTSMYLCASSSFRDRGLGEQFFGPGTRLTVL.

The chain recombines TRBV5-1 with TRBJ2-7; 9 bases map to TRBD1. The CDR3 runs 17 residues. The germline V gene has CDR1 SGHRS and CDR2 YFSETQ. J lost 6 bases, V lost 0 bases, and 13 bases had no gene match. The CDR3 loop is CASSLGVGGTGRSEQYF. The CDR3 DNA sequence: TGCGCCAGCAGCTTGGGGGTTGGAGGGACAGGGAGGAGCGAGCAGTACTTC.

The rearrangement joins TRBV9 to TRBJ1-2; perhaps TRBD1 as D (5 bases). This CDR3 has 15 amino acids. Trimming cost V 0 bases and J 5 bases, with 14 bases left between them. Germline CDR1 and CDR2: SGDLS and YYNGEE. Here the CDR3 DNA reads TGTGCCAGCAGCGTAGACTCCGGGGCCGTGTATGGCTACACCTTC. It yields the protein CASSVDSGAVYGYTF.

This chain links TRBV19 with TRBJ1-4; D call uncertain. CDR3 length equals 18 residues. V lost 5 bases, J lost 2 bases, and 21 bases lay in between. Germline CDR1 is LNHDA and CDR2 is SQIVND (reference sequence). CDR3: CASSSRTMNPGTNEKLFF. The CDR3 DNA reads TGTGCCAGTAGTTCCCGGACGATGAATCCTGGTACTAATGAAAAACTGTTTTTT.

The chain recombines TRBV15 with TRBJ2-4; 8 nucleotides match TRBD1. With 4 bases clipped from V and 0 bases from J, the junction kept 2 bases outside the gene matches. The germline gives CDR1 LNHNV, CDR2 YYDKDF (reference sequence). The CDR3 has 15 amino acids. The CDR3 spells CATSIDRGAKNIQYF. For the CDR3, the DNA is TGTGCCACCAGCATAGACAGGGGAGCCAAAAACATTCAGTACTTC.

This clone showed up just once. The rearrangement links TRBV9 to TRBJ1-1, with 7 bases lining up with TRBD1. CDR3 size: 13 residues. V dropped 5 bases and J dropped 4; count of bases not matched to a gene: 5. In germline, CDR1 is SGDLS, CDR2 YYNGEE. The DNA of the CDR3 is TGTGCCAGCAGTGCGACAGGGAGCACTGAAGCTTTCTTT. Protein product: CASSATGSTEAFF.

This chain uses TRBV28 with TRBJ1-2; TRBD1 aligns across 9 bases. CDR3 length: 14 amino acids. The germline V gene has CDR1 MDHEN and CDR2 SYDVKM. The ends lost 6 bases at V and 3 bases at J; junction bases unmatched: 5. The CDR3 sequence: CASSSQGADYGYTF. DNA of the CDR3: TGTGCCAGCAGCTCACAGGGGGCTGACTATGGCTACACCTTC.

CDR3 DNA sequence: TGTGCCAGTAGTCCTTTAGCGGGAGGGCCCACTCTAAGGACGCAAACGGTGACCCAGTACTTC. It specifies CASSPLAGGPTLRTQTVTQYF. This chain links TRBV19 with TRBJ2-5; 11 nucleotides align to TRBD2. This CDR3 region has 21 residues. Germline CDR1 LNHDA, CDR2 SQIVND (reference sequence). J gave up 7 bases and V 5 bases, and 27 bases lay outside the gene matches.

The rearrangement uses TRBV4-2 and TRBJ2-6; no clear D gene. Trimming left V 4 bases short and J 4 bases short, with 8 bases between. The CDR3 totals 14 residues. Germline CDR1 and CDR2: LGHNA and YNFKEQ. The CDR3, as DNA: TGTGCCAGCAGCCGCAAGAACGGGGCCAACGTCCTGACTTTC. The encoded protein is CASSRKNGANVLTF.

Concerning this clone itself: The junction differs from germline at one of its ends, possibly a read error. The J gene is TRBJ1-4, the V gene TRBV6-6, with 7 bases aligning to TRBD1. CDR3 length: 13 amino acids. Germline CDR1 and CDR2: MNHNY and SVGAGI (reference sequence). The CDR3 region is CATLDRAKEKLFF. Written as DNA, the CDR3 is TGTGCCACCCTCGACAGGGCTAAAGAAAAACTGTTTTTT.

Turning to this clone: Germline is not matched at one junction end, which may reflect a read error. The chain has TRBV6-5 and TRBJ2-1, with 9 bases that match TRBD2. From germline, CDR1 is MNHEY and CDR2 SVGAGI. The CDR3 is 16 residues long. CDR3 amino acids: CASSYSLGTSYDEQFF. The CDR3 bases are TGTGCCAGCAGTTACTCCCTCGGGACTAGCTACGATGAGCAGTTCTTC.

This sequence joins TRBV19 and TRBJ1-1, with D unclear. This CDR3 comprises 13 residues. From germline, CDR1 is LNHDA and CDR2 SQIVND (reference sequence). With 8 bases removed from V and 0 bases from J, the gap between germline ends came to 10 bases. The CDR3 loop is CASRGQMNTEAFF. As DNA, the CDR3 is TGTGCCAGTCGAGGGCAGATGAACACTGAAGCTTTCTTT. The full variable domain, rest sourced from reference TRBV19 and TRBJ1-1, is DGGITQSPKYLFRKEGQNVTLSCEQNLNHDAMYWYRQDPGQGLRLIYYSQIVNDFQKGDIAEGYSVSREKKESFPLTVTSAQKNPTAFYLCASRGQMNTEAFFGQGTRLTVV.

This chain links TRBV28 with TRBJ2-7; a possible D gene is TRBD2 (5 bases). The CDR3 is 16 residues long. V was cut by 2 bases and J by 1 base, with 15 bases left in between. Germline CDR1 reads MDHEN; CDR2 reads SYDVKM. CDR3 sequence: CASSLRARAGSYEQYF. The CDR3 DNA follows: TGTGCCAGCAGTTTAAGGGCTAGGGCGGGTTCCTACGAGCAGTACTTC.

The gene calls are TRBV11-2 and TRBJ1-1; maybe TRBD1 (5 bases). V was trimmed by 5 bases and J by 8 bases, leaving 18 bases between them. CDR1 and CDR2 (germline): SGHAT, FQNNGV. This CDR3 contains 14 residues. The CDR3 here is CASSVRGGALEAFF. The DNA for the CDR3 is TGTGCCAGCAGCGTGCGGGGGGGAGCCTTGGAAGCTTTCTTT.

The gene calls are TRBV12-5 and TRBJ1-2; unclear D gene. V dropped 5 bases and J dropped 1 base, with 11 bases sitting between them. CDR1 and CDR2 from the germline V gene are LGHNT and FRNRAP. The CDR3 runs to 14 residues. Here the CDR3 reads CASGNPGNNYGYTF. CDR3 nucleotide sequence: TGTGCTAGTGGTAATCCCGGGAATAACTATGGCTACACCTTC.

The chain joins TRBV18 to TRBJ2-1; D not resolved. Trimming took 4 bases from V and 4 from J, leaving 11 bases between them. The CDR3 consists of 14 residues. The germline V gene has CDR1 KGHSH and CDR2 LQKENI. CDR3 coding DNA: TGTGCCAGCTCACTACTACAAGATTACAATGAGCAGTTCTTC. Translating it yields CASSLLQDYNEQFF.

The chain couples TRBV29-1 to TRBJ2-7; possibly TRBD1 or TRBD2 for D (5 bases each). Trimming took off 3 bases at V and 10 bases at J, with 16 bases between the two ends. Germline lookup yields CDR1 SQVTM and CDR2 ANQGSEA. The CDR3 has 12 residues. The CDR3 is CSVEAGSPIQYF. CDR3 DNA sequence: TGCAGCGTTGAGGCAGGGAGCCCTATCCAGTACTTC.

The chain carries TRBV30 and TRBJ2-7; 7 bases match TRBD1. The germline CDR1 and CDR2 sequences are GTSNPN and SVGIG (reference sequence). This CDR3 contains 15 residues. After removal of 1 base from V and 7 bases from J, the junction contained 13 bases not matched to a gene. The CDR3, as DNA: TGTGCCTGGAGTGGTAGTAAAGGGGGCCCGGGGGAGCAGTACTTC. It encodes CAWSGSKGGPGEQYF.

The V gene is TRBV9, the J gene TRBJ2-1; 11 nucleotides align to TRBD2. J lost 3 bases, V lost 0 bases, and 11 bases had no gene match. CDR3 length: 19 residues. Per germline, CDR1 SGDLS and CDR2 YYNGEE. The CDR3 nucleotides are TGTGCCAGCAGCGTAGGAAAGGCTAGCGGGAGGACTGGCTACAATGAGCAGTTCTTC. As protein: CASSVGKASGRTGYNEQFF. The full variable domain, in which reference TRBV9 and TRBJ2-1 provide the parts outside the CDR3, is DSGVTQTPKHLITATGQRVTLRCSPRSGDLSVYWYQQSLDQGLQFLIQYYNGEERAKGNILERFSAQQFPDLHSELNLSSLELGDSALYFCASSVGKASGRTGYNEQFFGPGTRLTVL.

The chain couples TRBV27 to TRBJ2-3, with TRBD2 as a possible D gene (5 bases). The V end lost 9 bases, the J end lost 5 bases, and 15 bases lay between the germline ends. Germline loops: CDR1 MNHEY, CDR2 SMNVEV (reference sequence). The CDR3 has 13 residues. The CDR3 loop reads CASRRSSGDTQYF. In nucleotides, the CDR3 is TGTGCCAGTAGGAGGTCCTCGGGAGATACGCAGTATTTT.

This rearrangement joins TRBV28 to TRBJ2-1; no clear D gene. Trimming pared 3 bases from V and 0 bases from J, leaving 12 bases between. CDR3 length: 16 residues. Looked up from germline, CDR1 is MDHEN and CDR2 is SYDVKM. The CDR3 sequence is CASSFQEPYSYNEQFF. CDR3 DNA: TGTGCCAGCAGTTTTCAGGAGCCCTACTCCTACAATGAGCAGTTCTTC.

In DNA, the CDR3 is TGCGCCAGCAGCCAAGGGGGGCAGGGGGCGCGGGGGACCCAGTACTTC. Encoded protein: CASSQGGQGARGTQYF. The genes are TRBV4-1 and TRBJ2-5; TRBD1 matches at 8 bases. The V gene end was trimmed by 1 base and the J gene end by 7 bases; junction bases not matched to a gene: 11. Looked up from germline, CDR1 is MGHRA and CDR2 is YSYEKL. This CDR3 comprises 16 residues.

CDR3 nucleotides: TGTGCCAGTAGTATGTACAGCAATTCCGCTAACTATGGCTACACCTTC. Encoded protein: CASSMYSNSANYGYTF. The chain combines TRBV19 with TRBJ1-2; D is unclear. The CDR3 is 16 residues long. Trimming removed 3 bases at V and 0 bases at J, with 14 bases between. CDR1 is LNHDA and CDR2 is SQIVND in the germline V gene (reference sequence). Full variable domain (remainder filled in from reference TRBV19 and TRBJ1-2): DGGITQSPKYLFRKEGQNVTLSCEQNLNHDAMYWYRQDPGQGLRLIYYSQIVNDFQKGDIAEGYSVSREKKESFPLTVTSAQKNPTAFYLCASSMYSNSANYGYTFGSGTRLTVV.